This T cell receptor beta chain derives from a study of cytomegalovirus exposure and HLA in healthy donors. Primers included in the PCR were 60 Vbeta and 13 Jbeta primers. Profiling relied on immunoSEQ multiplex PCR, and the TCRdb table lists in-frame clones only, not all of them. In the table there are approximately 80,000 clones, around 80% of which are singletons. This CDR3 region has 17 residues. Germline CDR1 and CDR2: SGHRS and YFSETQ. The V segment lost 3 bases and the J segment 6 bases; nucleotides outside the gene matches: 9. Findings of the study overall: Some V segments (TRBV6-2 and TRBV6-3 among them) were excluded as indistinguishable.

A word on this clone: No antigen is known for it.

This TCR was recovered from a male donor in good health and CMV-seropositive. This sequence joins TRBV5-1 and TRBJ2-1; 13 bases match TRBD2. The sample comprised PBMCs. The CDR3 sequence: CASSSLTSGRRSNEQFF. The CDR3 nucleotides read TGCGCCAGCAGCTCTTTGACTAGCGGGAGGCGCAGCAATGAGCAGTTCTTC.